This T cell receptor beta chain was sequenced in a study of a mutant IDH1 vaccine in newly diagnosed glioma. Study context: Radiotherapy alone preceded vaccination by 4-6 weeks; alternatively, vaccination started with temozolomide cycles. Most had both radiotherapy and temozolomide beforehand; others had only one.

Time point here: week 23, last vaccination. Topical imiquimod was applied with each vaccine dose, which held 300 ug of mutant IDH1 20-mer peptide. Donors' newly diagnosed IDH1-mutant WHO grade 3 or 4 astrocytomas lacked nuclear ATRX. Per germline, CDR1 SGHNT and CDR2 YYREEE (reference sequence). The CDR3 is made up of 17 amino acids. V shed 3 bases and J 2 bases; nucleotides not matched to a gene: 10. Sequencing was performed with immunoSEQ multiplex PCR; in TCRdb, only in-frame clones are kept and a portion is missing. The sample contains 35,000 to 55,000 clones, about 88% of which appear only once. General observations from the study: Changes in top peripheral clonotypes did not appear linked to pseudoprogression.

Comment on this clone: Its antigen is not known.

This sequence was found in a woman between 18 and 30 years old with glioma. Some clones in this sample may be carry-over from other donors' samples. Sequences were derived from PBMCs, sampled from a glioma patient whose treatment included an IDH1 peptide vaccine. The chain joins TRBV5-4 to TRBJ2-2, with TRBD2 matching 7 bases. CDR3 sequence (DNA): TGTGCCAGCAGCTCGGATGAGAGCGGGGTAAACACCGGGGAGCTGTTTTTT. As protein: CASSSDESGVNTGELFF. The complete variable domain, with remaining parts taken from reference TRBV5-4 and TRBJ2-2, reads ETGVTQSPTHLIKTRGQQVTLRCSSQSGHNTVSWYQQALGQGPQFIFQYYREEENGRGNFPPRFSGLQFPNYSSELNVNALELDDSALYLCASSSDESGVNTGELFFGEGSRLTVL.